This T cell receptor beta chain was recovered during a study of cytomegalovirus exposure and HLA in healthy donors. Study-level information: The 500 to 750 first-cohort repertoires and the 95 to 150 validation repertoires shared the same platform, a later analysis reported.

Repertoires were generated with immunoSEQ multiplex PCR, while TCRdb's copy carries only in-frame clones and drops some. The sample records 68,000 or so clones, roughly nine tenths being singletons. The donors were members of the approximately 120-subject validation cohort (separate from the approximately 670-subject first cohort). As regards this clone: Antigen specificity is unknown.

Broader study findings: Cytomegalovirus-associated TCR beta chains were listed, numbering some 150. Specificity of a few CMV-associated chains for CMV antigens was verified in vitro.

The V gene's germline CDR1 is LNHNV and CDR2 YYDKDF (reference sequence). V was clipped by 0 bases and J by 6 bases, with 21 bases between them. The CDR3 extends over 17 amino acids. The V call is TRBV15, the J call TRBJ2-7; D not resolved. The clonotype comes from a man younger than 35 in good health and CMV-seronegative. The sample consisted of PBMCs. The CDR3 loop is CATSRDSSSGNQREQYF. CDR3 DNA: TGTGCCACCAGCAGAGATAGTTCGTCTGGAAACCAGCGCGAGCAGTACTTC.